Shown below are 24 T cell receptor beta chains from a single sample sequenced in a study of neurological immune-mediated disorders. TCRdb re-derived calls from the 5' RACE reads in MiXCR, one entry per CDR3 protein. The sample lists about 57,000 distinct CDR3 sequences; about 13% were seen once. Material: PBMCs. The receptors here all came from a woman aged 55-69 years with HTLV-1-associated myelopathy (HAM/TSP).

This clonotype was observed at least ten times. This sequence joins TRBV7-8 and TRBJ2-3, with D possibly TRBD2 on 5 matching bases. V was shortened by 3 bases and J by 0 bases, with 19 bases between the two germline ends. Germline CDR1 reads SGHVS; CDR2 reads FQNEAQ. The CDR3 has 18 amino acids. The CDR3 is CASSFPIQRQASTDTQYF. The CDR3 region has the DNA TGTGCCAGCAGCTTTCCAATCCAGCGGCAAGCTAGCACAGATACGCAGTATTTT.

This clonotype was observed at least ten times. This chain connects TRBV27 to TRBJ2-2; maybe TRBD2 (5 bases). The CDR3 consists of 15 residues. Germline V lookup: CDR1 MNHEY, CDR2 SMNVEV (reference sequence). Trimming stripped 3 bases from V and 1 base from J, with 9 bases between. In nucleotides, the CDR3 is TGTGCCAGCAGTTTCTTACGGGAGAACACCGGGGAGCTGTTTTTT. It translates to CASSFLRENTGELFF.

This clonotype showed up many times. This chain joins TRBV6-6 and TRBJ1-2; TRBD1 aligns across 12 bases. This CDR3 comprises 13 residues. The V segment lost 7 bases and the J segment 14 bases; nucleotides outside the gene matches: 11. Germline lookup yields CDR1 MNHNY and CDR2 SVGAGI (reference sequence). CDR3 region: CASIEGGQGARTF. The CDR3 DNA follows: TGTGCCAGCATCGAAGGGGGACAGGGGGCGAGGACCTTC.

This clonotype appeared many times. This chain links TRBV20-1 with TRBJ1-1; D is undetermined. From germline, CDR1 is DFQATT and CDR2 SNEGSKA (reference sequence). This CDR3 spans 16 amino acids. Between the trimmed V and J ends, which lost 0 bases and 6 bases, there was a span of 20 bases. CDR3 amino acids: CSARDARSERLAEAFF. The CDR3, as DNA: TGCAGTGCTAGAGATGCTAGGTCAGAGCGTTTGGCTGAAGCTTTCTTT.

Ten or more counts support this clonotype. The V call is TRBV6-5, the J call TRBJ1-3, with unresolved D. This CDR3 comprises 16 residues. The V gene's germline CDR1 is MNHEY and CDR2 SVGAGI. V shed 2 bases and J shed 0 bases, with 11 bases lying between them. The CDR3 DNA reads as TGTGCCAGCAGTTACGGGAGCGGCCTCTCTGGAAACACCATATATTTT. Its protein product is CASSYGSGLSGNTIYF.

This clonotype was picked up many times. The chain employs TRBV29-1 and TRBJ1-1; a possible D gene is TRBD1 (6 bases). CDR3 length: 11 amino acids. Germline CDR1 is SQVTM and CDR2 is ANQGSEA. Trimming stripped 7 bases from V and 3 bases from J, with 9 bases between. The CDR3 nucleotides read TGCAGCGCCTCAGGGGACACTGAAGCTTTCTTT. It translates to CSASGDTEAFF.

The chain has TRBV6-6 and TRBJ1-4; no clear D gene. This CDR3 comprises 12 residues. V dropped 5 bases and J dropped 14 bases, with 15 bases sitting between them. Germline V gene lookup returns CDR1 MNHNY and CDR2 SVGAGI (reference sequence). CDR3 sequence (DNA): TGTGCCAGCAGTGAACAGTCGAAAGGGCTGTTTTTT. Translation gives CASSEQSKGLFF.

This clonotype rates as medium-sized. This CDR3 reads CASSLTGYNEQFF. As DNA, the CDR3 is TGTGCCAGCAGCTTGACGGGTTACAATGAGCAGTTCTTC. This chain uses TRBV7-8 with TRBJ2-1; D not certain. V shed 3 bases and J shed 4 bases, with 7 bases lying between them. The length of the CDR3 is 13 residues. CDR1 and CDR2 from the germline V gene are SGHVS and FQNEAQ.

This clonotype was observed many times. The V and J genes are TRBV20-1 and TRBJ1-6, with D perhaps matching TRBD1 (6 bases). V was shortened by 5 bases and J by 6 bases, with 17 bases between the two germline ends. The CDR3 contains 15 residues. CDR1 DFQATT and CDR2 SNEGSKA come from the germline V gene (reference sequence). The chain's CDR3 is CSAADSQGFNSPLHF. CDR3 DNA: TGCAGTGCTGCCGACAGTCAGGGGTTTAATTCACCCCTCCACTTT.

This clonotype has at least ten counts. The chain has TRBV7-6 and TRBJ2-7; 9 bases are a match to TRBD2. From germline, CDR1 is SGHVS and CDR2 FNYEAQ. V gave up 1 base and J gave up 2 bases; unmatched junction bases: 3. There are 15 residues in the CDR3. This CDR3 reads CASSLGVAGAYEQYF. In DNA form, the CDR3 reads TGTGCCAGCAGCTTAGGAGTAGCGGGAGCCTACGAGCAGTACTTC. Full variable domain (remainder filled in from reference TRBV7-6 and TRBJ2-7): GAGVSQSPRYKVTKRGQDVALRCDPISGHVSLYWYRQALGQGPEFLTYFNYEAQQDKSGLPNDRFSAERPEGSISTLTIQRTEQRDSAMYRCASSLGVAGAYEQYFGPGTRLTVT.

This clonotype was seen repeatedly, ten times or more. The chain uses TRBV12-3 or TRBV12-4 and TRBJ2-7, with a weak D call TRBD1 (6 bases). CDR3 size: 11 residues. Trimming stripped 8 bases from V and 5 bases from J, with 10 bases between. The CDR3 spells CASEYRDEQYF. For the CDR3, the DNA is TGTGCCAGCGAATACAGGGACGAGCAGTACTTC.

To note about this clonotype: Its ends do not fully match the called genes, so a read error is possible. This chain connects TRBV4-1 to TRBJ2-2; D gene ambiguous. CDR3 length: 16 amino acids. The germline V gene has CDR1 MGHRA and CDR2 YSYEKL. DNA of the CDR3: TGCGCCAGCAGCCAAGAGGGTAGGCAGGTTACCGGTGAGCTGCTTTTT. Translation gives CASSQEGRQVTGELLF.

On this clonotype: A much larger clone is a single base away; this may be a read error. This chain's CDR3 is CASSSGQNCGYTF. CDR3 bases: TGCGCCAGCAGCTCGGGACAAAACTGTGGCTACACCTTC. The rearrangement uses TRBV5-1 and TRBJ1-2, with D perhaps TRBD1 (6 bases). The CDR3 extends over 13 amino acids. Germline CDR1 is SGHRS and CDR2 is YFSETQ.

The chain is built from TRBV20-1 and TRBJ2-3; 12 nucleotides match TRBD2. After removal of 7 bases from V and 4 bases from J, the junction contained 9 bases not matched to a gene. This CDR3 spans 15 amino acids. Per the germline V gene, CDR1 is DFQATT and CDR2 is SNEGSKA (reference sequence). The CDR3 DNA is TGCAGTGTGGGTAGGACTAGCGGGAAATCAGATACGCAGTATTTT. Translating it yields CSVGRTSGKSDTQYF.

This clonotype has a count of ten or more. The chain is built from TRBV14 and TRBJ2-7; D perhaps matches TRBD1 (6 bases). This CDR3 comprises 14 residues. V was pared by 4 bases and J by 0 bases, with 10 bases between. The germline V gene encodes CDR1 SGHDN and CDR2 FVKESK. This CDR3 is CASSLTGPSYEQYF. Written as DNA, the CDR3 is TGTGCCAGCAGCCTGACAGGTCCCTCCTACGAGCAGTACTTC.

This clonotype was seen at least ten times. V is TRBV27 and J is TRBJ1-6; weak D call: TRBD1 (6 bases). The V gene's germline CDR1 is MNHEY and CDR2 SMNVEV (reference sequence). Trimming removed 1 base at V and 0 bases at J, with 19 bases between. The CDR3 is made up of 20 amino acids. In nucleotides, the CDR3 is TGTGCCAGCAGTTTATTTCCGGGGGCGCGTTTAGGCTCCTATAATTCACCCCTCCACTTT. Translating it yields CASSLFPGARLGSYNSPLHF.

At least ten counts were recorded for this clonotype. The chain recombines TRBV4-1 with TRBJ1-2, with a tentative D call TRBD1 (5 bases). CDR1 and CDR2 (germline): MGHRA, YSYEKL. Trimming pared 0 bases from V and 0 bases from J, leaving 11 bases between. The CDR3 sequence is 16 residues long. The CDR3 here is CASSQDEQGANYGYTF. In nucleotides, the CDR3 is TGCGCCAGCAGCCAAGATGAGCAGGGAGCTAACTATGGCTACACCTTC.

This clonotype occurred many times. V usage is TRBV9 and J usage is TRBJ2-1; D might be TRBD2 (5 bases). This CDR3 spans 13 amino acids. Per germline, CDR1 SGDLS and CDR2 YYNGEE. Trimming left V 5 bases short and J 2 bases short, with 8 bases between. In nucleotides, the CDR3 is TGTGCCAGCAGTGGACTTACCTACAATGAGCAGTTCTTC. It encodes CASSGLTYNEQFF. Together with reference TRBV9 and TRBJ2-1, the CDR3 gives the full variable domain: DSGVTQTPKHLITATGQRVTLRCSPRSGDLSVYWYQQSLDQGLQFLIQYYNGEERAKGNILERFSAQQFPDLHSELNLSSLELGDSALYFCASSGLTYNEQFFGPGTRLTVL.

This clonotype was counted ten times or more. The genes are TRBV5-1 and TRBJ2-2; the D gene is possibly TRBD1 (7 bases). V was shortened by 9 bases and J by 2 bases, with 17 bases between the two germline ends. This CDR3 contains 15 residues. The germline V gene encodes CDR1 SGHRS and CDR2 YFSETQ. CDR3 bases: TGCGCCACGTCGGGGGACAGAGCTAACACCGGGGAGCTGTTTTTT. It encodes CATSGDRANTGELFF.

This clonotype was counted between two and nine times. The V gene is TRBV29-1, the J gene TRBJ2-7; D possibly matches TRBD1 or TRBD2 (5 bases each). V shed 1 base and J shed 3 bases, with 13 bases lying between them. The germline V gene encodes CDR1 SQVTM and CDR2 ANQGSEA. This CDR3 is built from 14 residues. CDR3 sequence: CSVEGDGPNYEQYF. As DNA, the CDR3 is TGCAGCGTTGAAGGGGACGGCCCCAACTACGAGCAGTACTTC.

This clonotype occurred many times. The chain joins TRBV12-3 or TRBV12-4 to TRBJ1-5; TRBD1 might be the D (5 bases). The CDR3 contains 14 residues. V was clipped by 5 bases and J by 2 bases, with 10 bases between them. The CDR3 nucleotides are TGTGCCAGCAGTCTAGGGACGGGCAATCAGCCCCAGCATTTT. This codes for CASSLGTGNQPQHF.

The chain combines TRBV5-1 with TRBJ2-7, with D tentatively TRBD2 (5 bases). CDR1 SGHRS and CDR2 YFSETQ come from the germline V gene. The CDR3 is made up of 14 amino acids. V lost 0 bases and J lost 2, with 9 bases in between. In DNA form, the CDR3 reads TGCGCCAGCAGCTTGGATGACGGGACCTACGAGCAGTACTTC. It encodes CASSLDDGTYEQYF.

The J gene is TRBJ2-5, the V gene TRBV7-8; the match to TRBD2 covers 10 bases. The CDR3 covers 18 residues. Germline-derived CDR1 and CDR2 are SGHVS and FQNEAQ. V lost 2 bases to trimming and J lost 1 base; unmatched junction nucleotides: 10. CDR3 coding DNA: TGTGCCAGCAGCTTACCCTCAAGACTAGCGGGCTTCCAAGAGACCCAGTACTTC. Translated: CASSLPSRLAGFQETQYF.

In its sample, this clonotype was seen many times. The rearrangement joins TRBV12-3 or TRBV12-4 to TRBJ2-7; maybe TRBD2 (6 bases). This CDR3 spans 14 amino acids. The germline V and J ends were trimmed by 4 bases and 2 bases, with 12 bases remaining between them. The CDR3: CASSSPASAYEQYF. In DNA form, the CDR3 reads TGTGCCAGCAGTTCCCCGGCTAGCGCCTACGAGCAGTACTTC.